These 14 T cell receptor beta chains were all obtained from the same sample, sequenced in a study of T cells in Graves' hyperthyroidism and ophthalmopathy. TCR beta CDR3 regions were amplified from RNA. HTBI primers were the set used in a first-round RT-PCR of the TCR CDR3. TCRdb independently ran MiXCR on the multiplex PCR reads; one entry per CDR3 protein. The sample has about 500,000 distinct CDR3 sequences, around 14% seen once. The sample taken for sequencing was blood. The source is a woman younger than 35 with Graves' hyperthyroidism.

This clonotype occurred many times. V gene TRBV20-1 combines with J gene TRBJ1-1, with 7 bases fitting TRBD1. V lost 3 bases and J lost 0; bases outside the gene matches: 4. Per germline, CDR1 DFQATT and CDR2 SNEGSKA (reference sequence). CDR3 size: 14 residues. CDR3: CSASKGQLNTEAFF. CDR3 sequence (DNA): TGCAGTGCTAGCAAGGGACAGCTGAACACTGAAGCTTTCTTT.

This clonotype has a count of ten or more. The CDR3 DNA reads TGCAGTGCTAGAGATGCAGGGAATGAGCCCCAGCATTTT. Protein: CSARDAGNEPQHF. The rearrangement uses TRBV20-1 and TRBJ1-5; weak D call: TRBD1 (5 bases). This CDR3 region has 13 residues. Germline loops: CDR1 DFQATT, CDR2 SNEGSKA (reference sequence). Trimming stripped 0 bases from V and 8 bases from J, with 11 bases between.

This clonotype was recorded a few times. The chain uses TRBV3-1 and TRBJ2-3, with D unresolved. CDR3 length: 13 residues. The germline CDR1 and CDR2 sequences are LGHDT and YNNKEL (reference sequence). Trimming took off 1 base at V and 8 bases at J, with 10 bases between the two ends. The DNA of the CDR3 is TGTGCCAGCAGCCAAGCCGAGGTGGGTACGCAGTATTTT. It is translated as CASSQAEVGTQYF.

Points on this clonotype: Given a much more abundant clone one base away, this may be a read error. This chain links TRBV7-9 with TRBJ2-7; 7 nucleotides line up with TRBD1. Germline V gives CDR1 SEHNR, CDR2 FQNEAQ (reference sequence). The CDR3 length is 14 residues. The V segment lost 4 bases and the J segment 4 bases; nucleotides outside the gene matches: 7. The CDR3 sequence is CASSSRGGVYEQYF. CDR3 coding DNA: TGTGCCAGCAGCTCCCGAGGGGGCGTGTACGAGCAGTACTTC.

This clonotype was found a few times. The chain joins TRBV9 to TRBJ2-1, with 7 bases that match TRBD2. Germline assignment: CDR1 SGDLS and CDR2 YYNGEE. The CDR3 sequence is 15 residues long. The J segment lost 7 bases and the V segment lost 4 bases, leaving 11 bases of the junction unmatched. The CDR3: CASSRGDSEGNEQFF. CDR3 DNA: TGTGCCAGCAGCCGGGGGGACTCGGAGGGAAATGAGCAGTTCTTC. The whole variable domain, remainder taken from reference TRBV9 and TRBJ2-1, is DSGVTQTPKHLITATGQRVTLRCSPRSGDLSVYWYQQSLDQGLQFLIQYYNGEERAKGNILERFSAQQFPDLHSELNLSSLELGDSALYFCASSRGDSEGNEQFFGPGTRLTVL.

This clonotype came up many times. The chain carries TRBV2 and TRBJ1-5; TRBD1 matches 7 bases. The germline CDR1 and CDR2 sequences are SNHLY and FYNNEI. The V gene end was trimmed by 3 bases and the J gene end by 9 bases; junction bases not matched to a gene: 14. The length of the CDR3 is 16 residues. CDR3 in amino acids: CASSDTWDSRQGPQHF. DNA of the CDR3: TGTGCCAGCAGTGATACTTGGGACAGCCGCCAGGGGCCCCAGCATTTT.

This clonotype has just a few counts. The rearrangement links TRBV12-5 to TRBJ2-2; TRBD1 aligns across 7 bases. CDR1 and CDR2 (germline): LGHNT, FRNRAP. The CDR3 length is 13 residues. V shed 4 bases and J 6 bases; nucleotides not matched to a gene: 2. The CDR3 reads CASGSQGAGELFF. CDR3 in DNA: TGTGCTAGTGGTTCTCAGGGGGCCGGGGAGCTGTTTTTT.

This sequence joins TRBV19 and TRBJ2-7; D is unresolved. This CDR3 is built from 15 residues. V lost 1 base and J 0 bases, leaving 10 bases between the germline ends. CDR1 and CDR2 from the germline V gene are LNHDA and SQIVND (reference sequence). CDR3 residues: CASSIGGPLSYEQYF. Here the CDR3 DNA reads TGTGCCAGTAGTATAGGGGGTCCCCTCTCCTACGAGCAGTACTTC.

This clonotype was seen many times. CDR3 in amino acids: CATSDGLDRDGTEAFF. The CDR3 DNA reads TGTGCCACCAGTGATGGCCTTGACAGGGACGGAACTGAAGCTTTCTTT. The chain employs TRBV24-1 and TRBJ1-1; 7 bases are shared with TRBD1. Per germline, CDR1 KGHDR and CDR2 SFDVKD. The CDR3 contains 16 residues. The junction had 11 bases not matched to a gene; V was cut back by 3 bases and J by 5 bases.

This clonotype was counted many times. The V gene is TRBV3-1, the J gene TRBJ2-3, with 10 bases that match TRBD2. The CDR3 sequence is 13 residues long. Per germline, CDR1 LGHDT and CDR2 YNNKEL (reference sequence). V shed 4 bases and J 5 bases; nucleotides not matched to a gene: 0. The CDR3 here is CASSRLAGDTQYF. The CDR3 DNA is TGTGCCAGCAGCCGACTAGCGGGAGATACGCAGTATTTT.

Only one count was recorded for this clonotype. This may come from a read error, since a much larger clone is one base off. The chain joins TRBV6-1 to TRBJ2-5; D could derive from TRBD1 or TRBD2 (5 bases each). This CDR3 contains 16 residues. Germline V gives CDR1 MNHNS, CDR2 SASEGT. The V gene lost 3 bases and the J gene lost 7 bases, with 21 bases spanning the gap. The CDR3 DNA follows: TGTGCCAGCAGTGACAAGGGGAGTGGGATGAGGGGGACCCAGTACTTC. Its translation: CASSDKGSGMRGTQYF.

This clonotype has just a few counts. V gene TRBV4-1 combines with J gene TRBJ1-6; D is ambiguous. V lost 6 bases and J lost 6, with 6 bases in between. The CDR3 spans 12 residues. Per germline, CDR1 MGHRA and CDR2 YSYEKL. CDR3: CASRRANSPLHF. CDR3 bases: TGCGCCAGCAGGCGAGCTAATTCACCCCTCCACTTT.

In its sample, this clonotype was seen many times. The chain couples TRBV18 to TRBJ2-5; 7 positions match TRBD1. CDR3 size: 14 residues. Germline trimming cut 8 bases from V and 1 base from J; bases unmatched to any gene: 7. From germline, CDR1 is KGHSH and CDR2 LQKENI. The CDR3 is CASPVQGLQETQYF. The CDR3 DNA reads as TGTGCCAGCCCTGTACAGGGGCTCCAAGAGACCCAGTACTTC.

The chain is built from TRBV11-2 and TRBJ2-5; 11 bases align to TRBD1. The germline gives CDR1 SGHAT, CDR2 FQNNGV. CDR3 length equals 16 residues. V gave up 3 bases and J gave up 3 bases; unmatched junction bases: 6. CDR3 bases: TGTGCCAGCAGCTTTGCCGGGACAGGGGGGGAAGAGACCCAGTACTTC. This sequence encodes CASSFAGTGGEETQYF.